The clone carrying this TCR beta chain was found a few times. The target antigen is unknown. This specimen belongs to a study of cytomegalovirus exposure and HLA in healthy donors. The study ran its PCR with 60 Vbeta and 13 Jbeta primers. Method: immunoSEQ multiplex PCR; TCRdb's copy keeps in-frame clones and lacks some. The table shows 100,000 to 150,000 clones, with about 73% occurring only once. V lost 5 bases to trimming and J lost 5 bases; unmatched junction nucleotides: 8. In germline, CDR1 is PRHDT, CDR2 FYEKMQ (reference sequence). The CDR3 totals 14 residues. Notes on the study in general: Per published accounts, TCR beta sequences correctly predicted the HLA-A and HLA-B alleles of most subjects.

This clonotype originated in a woman aged 45 to 65 in good health and CMV-seropositive. The sequenced sample was PBMCs. The gene calls are TRBV13 and TRBJ1-2, with TRBD1 identical over 7 bases. CDR3 nucleotide sequence: TGTGCCAGCAGCCCCGGGACAGTGACTTATGGCTACACCTTC. It translates to CASSPGTVTYGYTF.